Listed below are T cell receptor beta chains from one sample, sequenced in a study of PD-L1 blockade in urothelial cancer. Assay: immunoSEQ multiplex PCR; the TCRdb copy retains only in-frame clones and omits some. The sample records about 95,000 clones, roughly 87% being singletons. The input for sequencing was PBMCs, taken around atezolizumab (anti-PD-L1) treatment. The receptors originated from a man in his sixties with urothelial cancer. CDR3s include the opening cysteine and the closing phenylalanine or tryptophan. Some rows have no size entry. The others give once, few or many, or a class for an expanded clone.

clone size: NA; V gene: TRBV15; CDR3 protein: CATSRDGDPGQDTQYF
clone size: NA; V gene: TRBV7-9; CDR3 protein: CASKTGAEQFF
clone size: NA; V gene: TRBV9; CDR3 protein: CASSPPNTEAFF
clone size: NA; V gene: TRBV7-2; CDR3 protein: CASSVRLAGGADTQYF
clone size: NA; V gene: TRBV5-1; CDR3 protein: CASSSTGGFTDTQYF
clone size: once; V gene: TRBV7-3; CDR3 protein: CASSLIGGARNYGYTF
clone size: NA; V gene: TRBV11-2; CDR3 protein: CASSQGAHYGYTF
clone size: NA; V gene: TRBV29-1; CDR3 protein: CSVTVSGAGETQYF
clone size: NA; V gene: TRBV30; CDR3 protein: CAWRAFGGTYGYTF
clone size: NA; V gene: TRBV5-4; CDR3 protein: CASSSDSYGYTF
clone size: NA; V gene: TRBV19; CDR3 protein: CASSQDGYEQYF
clone size: NA; V gene: TRBV5-6; CDR3 protein: CASSWTGADTQYF
clone size: NA; V gene: TRBV2; CDR3 protein: CASSEETGRFYEQYF
clone size: once; V gene: TRBV30; CDR3 protein: CAWSPQGTGRRDTEAFF
clone size: NA; V gene: TRBV19; CDR3 protein: CASSGWGERTEAFF
clone size: NA; V gene: TRBV5-4; CDR3 protein: CASSLGAAQDTQYF
clone size: once; V gene: TRBV11-2; CDR3 protein: CASSARRAAETQYF
clone size: NA; V gene: TRBV19; CDR3 protein: CASSRGRNTEAFF
clone size: NA; V gene: TRBV29-1; CDR3 protein: CSVCRTGEYNEQFF
clone size: NA; V gene: TRBV11-1; CDR3 protein: CASSSLYEQYF
clone size: NA; V gene: TRBV5-3; CDR3 protein: CARSHRFGQPYEQYF
clone size: NA; V gene: TRBV7-5; CDR3 protein: CVRSLGGPGTRTFF
clone size: NA; V gene: TRBV15; CDR3 protein: CATSPGRVETQYF
clone size: once; V gene: TRBV29-1; CDR3 protein: CSGGAGGNTGELFF
clone size: NA; V gene: TRBV11-2; CDR3 protein: CASSQERGFYEQYF
clone size: NA; V gene: TRBV5-1; CDR3 protein: CASSLDRDYGYTF
clone size: NA; V gene: TRBV11-2; CDR3 protein: CASKSGAYEQYF
clone size: NA; V gene: TRBV2; CDR3 protein: CASRATGGGPQETQYF
clone size: once; V gene: TRBV11-3; CDR3 protein: CASSLDRGADSSYEQYF
clone size: few; V gene: TRBV5-5; CDR3 protein: CASSAIGGRYNEQFF
clone size: NA; V gene: TRBV6-5; CDR3 protein: CASSYERRGEQYF
clone size: NA; V gene: TRBV4-1; CDR3 protein: CASSPTGTGVETQYF
clone size: NA; V gene: TRBV19; CDR3 protein: CASSTRPGAEAFF
clone size: NA; V gene: TRBV19; CDR3 protein: CASGAHSSFYGYTF
clone size: NA; V gene: TRBV2; CDR3 protein: CASRGLAGQAGNEQFF
clone size: NA; V gene: TRBV29-1; CDR3 protein: CSVEGPSLILAGGRETQYF
clone size: NA; V gene: TRBV7-2; CDR3 protein: CASSLTMAGTQYF
clone size: NA; V gene: TRBV7-9; CDR3 protein: CASSSGATNYGYTF
clone size: NA; V gene: TRBV21-1; CDR3 protein: CASSIVRLNTEAFF
clone size: once; V gene: TRBV5-6; CDR3 protein: CASSPPAGRETQYF
clone size: NA; V gene: TRBV25-1; CDR3 protein: CASSQRQNTGELFF